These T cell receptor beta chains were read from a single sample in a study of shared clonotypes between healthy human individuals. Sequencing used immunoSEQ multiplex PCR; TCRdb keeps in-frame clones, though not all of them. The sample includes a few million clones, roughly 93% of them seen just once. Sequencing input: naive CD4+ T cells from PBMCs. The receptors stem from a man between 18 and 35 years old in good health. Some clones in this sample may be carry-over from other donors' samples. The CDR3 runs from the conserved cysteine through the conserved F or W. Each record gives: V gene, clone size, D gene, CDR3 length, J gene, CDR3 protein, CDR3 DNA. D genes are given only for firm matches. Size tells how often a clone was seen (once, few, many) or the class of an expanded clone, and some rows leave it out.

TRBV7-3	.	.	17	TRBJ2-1	CASSSGLGISAYNEQFF	TGTGCCAGCAGCTCCGGTTTGGGGATATCAGCCTACAATGAGCAGTTCTTC
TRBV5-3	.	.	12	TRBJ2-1	CAQRRDYNEQFF	TGTGCCCAGCGGAGAGACTACAATGAGCAGTTCTTC
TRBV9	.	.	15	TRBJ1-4	CASSAQASTNEKLFF	TGTGCCAGCAGCGCACAGGCCTCAACTAATGAAAAACTGTTTTTT
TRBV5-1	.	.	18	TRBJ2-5	CASSLPPGQGTYQGTQYF	TGCGCCAGCAGCCTACCCCCGGGGCAGGGGACTTATCAAGGGACCCAGTACTTC
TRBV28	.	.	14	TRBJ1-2	CASSFRRISYGYTF	TGTGCCAGCAGTTTTAGGAGGATATCCTATGGCTACACCTTC
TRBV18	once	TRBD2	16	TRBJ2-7	CASSPIELAGYYEQYF	TGTGCCAGCTCACCAATAGAACTAGCGGGATACTACGAGCAGTACTTC
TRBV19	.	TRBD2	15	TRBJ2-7	CASSNRGLPSYEQYF	TGTGCCAGTAGTAATCGGGGACTACCCTCCTACGAGCAGTACTTC
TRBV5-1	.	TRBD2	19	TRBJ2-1	CASSATPYRLAGAVNEQFF	TGCGCCAGCAGCGCAACTCCCTACCGACTAGCGGGAGCGGTCAATGAGCAGTTCTTC
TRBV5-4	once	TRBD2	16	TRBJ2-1	CASSTVPGLAGGEQFF	TGTGCCAGCAGCACAGTACCGGGACTAGCGGGGGGTGAGCAGTTCTTC
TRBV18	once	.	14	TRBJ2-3	CASSPTGDTDTQYF	TGTGCCAGCTCACCAACGGGGGACACAGATACGCAGTATTTT
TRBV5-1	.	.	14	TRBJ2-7	CASSLGGRYYEQYF	TGCGCCAGCAGCTTGGGGGGACGTTATTACGAGCAGTACTTC